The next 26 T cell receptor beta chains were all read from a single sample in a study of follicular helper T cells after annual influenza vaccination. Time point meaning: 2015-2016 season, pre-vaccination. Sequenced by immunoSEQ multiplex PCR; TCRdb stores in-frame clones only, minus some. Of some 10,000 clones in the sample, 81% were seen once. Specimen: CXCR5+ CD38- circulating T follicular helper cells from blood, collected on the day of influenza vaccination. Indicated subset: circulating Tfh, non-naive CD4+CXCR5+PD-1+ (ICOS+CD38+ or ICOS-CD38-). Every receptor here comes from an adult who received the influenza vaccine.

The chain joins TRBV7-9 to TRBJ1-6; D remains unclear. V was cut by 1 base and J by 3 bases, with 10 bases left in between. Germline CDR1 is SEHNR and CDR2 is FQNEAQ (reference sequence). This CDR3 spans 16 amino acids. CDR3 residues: CASSLGGGFYNSPLHF. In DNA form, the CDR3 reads TGTGCCAGCAGCTTAGGGGGAGGATTCTATAATTCACCCCTCCACTTT. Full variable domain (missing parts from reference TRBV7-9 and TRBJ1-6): DTGVSQNPRHKITKRGQNVTFRCDPISEHNRLYWYRQTLGQGPEFLTYFQNEAQLEKSRLLSDRFSAERPKGSFSTLEIQRTEQGDSAMYLCASSLGGGFYNSPLHFGNGTRLTVT.

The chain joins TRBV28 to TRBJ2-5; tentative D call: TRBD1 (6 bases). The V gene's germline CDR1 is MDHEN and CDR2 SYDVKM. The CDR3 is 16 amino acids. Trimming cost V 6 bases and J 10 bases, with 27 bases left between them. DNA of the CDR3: TGTGCCAGCAGCCCCTCCGGGACCGCAGGGAAAGGGGGCCAGTACTTC. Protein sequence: CASSPSGTAGKGGQYF.

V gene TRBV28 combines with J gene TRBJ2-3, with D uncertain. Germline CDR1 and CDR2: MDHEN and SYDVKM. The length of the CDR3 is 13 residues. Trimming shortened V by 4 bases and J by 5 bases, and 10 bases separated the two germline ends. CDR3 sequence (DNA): TGTGCCAGCAGTTACACTCGCAAAGATACGCAGTATTTT. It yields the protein CASSYTRKDTQYF.

This CDR3 reads CASRRTGNNQPQHF. CDR3 nucleotides: TGTGCCAGCAGGCGGACAGGGAACAATCAGCCCCAGCATTTT. V and J are TRBV28 and TRBJ1-5; 8 nucleotides match TRBD1. The CDR3 has 14 amino acids. Germline assignment: CDR1 MDHEN and CDR2 SYDVKM. Germline trimming cut 6 bases from V and 3 bases from J; bases unmatched to any gene: 4.

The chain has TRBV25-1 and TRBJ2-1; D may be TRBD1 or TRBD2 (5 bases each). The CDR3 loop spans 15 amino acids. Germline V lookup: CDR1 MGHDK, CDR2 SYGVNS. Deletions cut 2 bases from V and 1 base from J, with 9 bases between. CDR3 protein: CASSEEGKSYNEQFF. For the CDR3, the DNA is TGTGCCAGCAGTGAAGAGGGGAAATCCTACAATGAGCAGTTCTTC.

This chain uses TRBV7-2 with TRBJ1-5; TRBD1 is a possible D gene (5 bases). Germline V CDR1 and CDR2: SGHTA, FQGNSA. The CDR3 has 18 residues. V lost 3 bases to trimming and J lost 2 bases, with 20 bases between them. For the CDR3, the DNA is TGTGCCAGCAGCTTCCACAGGTTTTTTTTTCCCGGCAATCAGCCCCAGCATTTT. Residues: CASSFHRFFFPGNQPQHF.

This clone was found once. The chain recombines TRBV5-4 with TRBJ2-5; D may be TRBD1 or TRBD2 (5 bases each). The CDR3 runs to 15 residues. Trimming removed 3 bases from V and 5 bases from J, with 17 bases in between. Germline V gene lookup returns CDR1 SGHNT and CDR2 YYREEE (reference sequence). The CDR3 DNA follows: TGTGCCAGCAGCTCCTCGGGGCGCCCGGGGGAGACCCAGTACTTC. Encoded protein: CASSSSGRPGETQYF.

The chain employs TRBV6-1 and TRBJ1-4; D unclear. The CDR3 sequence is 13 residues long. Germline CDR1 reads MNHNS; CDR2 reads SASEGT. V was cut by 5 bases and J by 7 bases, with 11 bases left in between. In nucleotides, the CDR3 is TGTGCCAGCAGTCGTGCGACGGGTGAAAAACTGTTTTTT. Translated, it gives CASSRATGEKLFF.

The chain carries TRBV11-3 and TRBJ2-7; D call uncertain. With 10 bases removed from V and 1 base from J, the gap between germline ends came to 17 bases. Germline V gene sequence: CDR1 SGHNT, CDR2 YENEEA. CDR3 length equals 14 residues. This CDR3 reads CANRRANRSYEQYF. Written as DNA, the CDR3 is TGTGCCAATAGAAGGGCGAACAGATCCTACGAGCAGTACTTC.

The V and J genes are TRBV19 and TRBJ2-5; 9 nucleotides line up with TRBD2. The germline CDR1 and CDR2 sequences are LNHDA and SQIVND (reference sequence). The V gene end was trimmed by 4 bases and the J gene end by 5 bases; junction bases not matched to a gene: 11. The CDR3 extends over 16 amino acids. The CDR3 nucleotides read TGTGCCAGTAGTACCGAGCGGACTAGCGTTTTCGAGACCCAGTACTTC. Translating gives CASSTERTSVFETQYF.

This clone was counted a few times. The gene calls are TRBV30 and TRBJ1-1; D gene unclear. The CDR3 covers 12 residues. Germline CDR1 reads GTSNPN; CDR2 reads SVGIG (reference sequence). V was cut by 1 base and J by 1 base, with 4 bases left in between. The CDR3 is CAWSGGNTEAFF. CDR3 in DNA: TGTGCCTGGAGTGGAGGGAACACTGAAGCTTTCTTT.

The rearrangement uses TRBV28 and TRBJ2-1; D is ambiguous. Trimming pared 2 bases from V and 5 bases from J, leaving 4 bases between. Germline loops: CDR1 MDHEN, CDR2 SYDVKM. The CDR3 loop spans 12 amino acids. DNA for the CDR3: TGTGCCAGCAGTTTACAGCACAATGAGCAGTTCTTC. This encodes CASSLQHNEQFF.

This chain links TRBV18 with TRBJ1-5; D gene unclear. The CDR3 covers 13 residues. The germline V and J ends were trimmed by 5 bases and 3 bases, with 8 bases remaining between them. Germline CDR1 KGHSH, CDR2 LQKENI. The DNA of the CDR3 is TGTGCCAGCTCAGAGGCGCTCAATCAGCCCCAGCATTTT. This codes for CASSEALNQPQHF.

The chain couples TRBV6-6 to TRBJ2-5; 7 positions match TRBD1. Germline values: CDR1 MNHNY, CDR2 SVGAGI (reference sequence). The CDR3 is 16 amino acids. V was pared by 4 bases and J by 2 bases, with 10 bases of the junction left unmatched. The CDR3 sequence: CASSSLYPGQQETQYF. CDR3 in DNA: TGTGCCAGCAGTTCCCTTTATCCGGGACAGCAAGAGACCCAGTACTTC.

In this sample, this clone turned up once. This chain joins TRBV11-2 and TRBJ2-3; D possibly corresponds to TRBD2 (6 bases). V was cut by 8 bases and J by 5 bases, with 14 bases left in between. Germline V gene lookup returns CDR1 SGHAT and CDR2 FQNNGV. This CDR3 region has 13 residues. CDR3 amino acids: CASAGSSRDTQYF. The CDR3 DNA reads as TGTGCCAGCGCGGGGTCGTCAAGAGATACGCAGTATTTT.

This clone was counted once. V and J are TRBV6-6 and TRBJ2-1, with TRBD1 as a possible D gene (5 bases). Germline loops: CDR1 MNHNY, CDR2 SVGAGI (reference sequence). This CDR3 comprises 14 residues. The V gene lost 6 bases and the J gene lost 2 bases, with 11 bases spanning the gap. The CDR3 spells CASSRQTAYNEQFF. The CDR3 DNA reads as TGTGCCAGCAGCCGACAGACTGCCTACAATGAGCAGTTCTTC.

CDR3 residues: CASSPVAGADTGELFF. The CDR3 bases are TGTGCCAGCTCACCAGTAGCGGGGGCGGACACCGGGGAGCTGTTTTTT. The chain employs TRBV18 and TRBJ2-2; TRBD2 aligns across 9 bases. The CDR3 covers 16 residues. The trim removed 2 bases at V and 3 bases at J, leaving 4 bases unmatched. The V gene's germline CDR1 is KGHSH and CDR2 LQKENI.

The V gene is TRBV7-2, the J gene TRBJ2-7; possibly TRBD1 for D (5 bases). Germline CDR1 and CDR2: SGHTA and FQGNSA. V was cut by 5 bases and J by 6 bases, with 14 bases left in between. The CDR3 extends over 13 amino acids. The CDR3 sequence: CASSPGPSLEQYF. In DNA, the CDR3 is TGTGCCAGCAGCCCAGGGCCGTCCCTCGAGCAGTACTTC.

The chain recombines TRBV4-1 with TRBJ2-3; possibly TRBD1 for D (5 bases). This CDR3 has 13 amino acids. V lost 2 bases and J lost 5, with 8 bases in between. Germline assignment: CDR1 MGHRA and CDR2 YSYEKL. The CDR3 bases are TGCGCCAGCAGCCAAACGCAGGGAGATACGCAGTATTTT. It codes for CASSQTQGDTQYF.

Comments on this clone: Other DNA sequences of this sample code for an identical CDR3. The CDR3 bases are TGTGCCAGCAGCCTCGAGGGGCAGGACAATCAGCCCCAGCATTTT. This gives the protein CASSLEGQDNQPQHF. The V call is TRBV6-8, the J call TRBJ1-5; tentative D call: TRBD1 (5 bases). The CDR3 length is 15 residues. Trimming pared 6 bases from V and 3 bases from J, leaving 15 bases between. Per the germline V gene, CDR1 is MNHGY and CDR2 is SAAAGT.

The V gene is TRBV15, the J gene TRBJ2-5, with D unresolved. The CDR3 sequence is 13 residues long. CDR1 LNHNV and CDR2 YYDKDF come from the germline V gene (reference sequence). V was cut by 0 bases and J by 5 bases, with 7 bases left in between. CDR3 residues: CATSRDHWETQYF. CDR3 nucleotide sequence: TGTGCCACCAGCAGAGATCATTGGGAGACCCAGTACTTC.

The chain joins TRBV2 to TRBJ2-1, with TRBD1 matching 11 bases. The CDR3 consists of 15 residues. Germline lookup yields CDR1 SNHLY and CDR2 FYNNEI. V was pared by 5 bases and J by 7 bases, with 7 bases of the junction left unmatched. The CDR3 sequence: CASSPDRGRLNEQFF. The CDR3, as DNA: TGTGCCAGCAGTCCGGACAGGGGGCGCTTGAATGAGCAGTTCTTC. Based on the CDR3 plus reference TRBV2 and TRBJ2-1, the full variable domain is EPEVTQTPSHQVTQMGQEVILRCVPISNHLYFYWYRQILGQKVEFLVSFYNNEISEKSEIFDDQFSVERPDGSNFTLKIRSTKLEDSAMYFCASSPDRGRLNEQFFGPGTRLTVL.

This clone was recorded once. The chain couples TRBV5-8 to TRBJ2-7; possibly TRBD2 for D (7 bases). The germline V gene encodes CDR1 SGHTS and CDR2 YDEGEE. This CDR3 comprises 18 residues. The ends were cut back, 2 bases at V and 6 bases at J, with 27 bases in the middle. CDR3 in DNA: TGTGCCAGCAGCTTACCGGGGGGCCGTCCGGAGGCCGGAGGCGAGCAGTACTTC. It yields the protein CASSLPGGRPEAGGEQYF.

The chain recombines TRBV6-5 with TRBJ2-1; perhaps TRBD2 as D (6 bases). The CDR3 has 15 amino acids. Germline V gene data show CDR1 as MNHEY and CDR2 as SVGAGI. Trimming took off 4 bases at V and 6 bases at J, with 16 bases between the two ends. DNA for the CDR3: TGTGCCAGCAGTTTGGCGGGGAAGATAGGCAATGAGCAGTTCTTC. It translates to CASSLAGKIGNEQFF.

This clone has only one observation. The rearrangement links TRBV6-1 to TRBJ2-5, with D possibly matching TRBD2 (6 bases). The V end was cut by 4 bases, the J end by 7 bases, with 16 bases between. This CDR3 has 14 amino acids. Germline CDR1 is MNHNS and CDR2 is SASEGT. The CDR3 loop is CASSAQGLPRTQYF. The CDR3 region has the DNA TGTGCCAGCAGTGCCCAGGGACTGCCCAGGACCCAGTACTTC.

The CDR3 region has the DNA TGTGCCAGCAGTTCGGGACAGGGGCTCCACTCTGGAAACACCATATATTTT. Translating gives CASSSGQGLHSGNTIYF. The J gene is TRBJ1-3, the V gene TRBV28, with 10 bases matching TRBD1. The ends lost 4 bases at V and 0 bases at J; junction bases unmatched: 6. The CDR3 has 17 amino acids. Germline V gene sequence: CDR1 MDHEN, CDR2 SYDVKM.